This T cell receptor beta chain was documented in a study of siplizumab effects on memory and regulatory T cells. Study-level findings and limits: Roughly 75-95% of proliferating clones (CD4+ or CD8+) could not be assigned a naive or memory phenotype.

This clone has only one observation. Its antigen remains unidentified. Assay used: immunoSEQ multiplex PCR; TCRdb lists only in-frame clones, some missing. The table records roughly 70,000 clones, roughly 93% of them present only once. This CDR3 has 14 residues. CDR1 and CDR2 from the germline V gene are MNHNY and SVGAGI (reference sequence). Trimming removed 5 bases from V and 7 bases from J; junction bases left unmatched: 7. The specimen sequenced was CD8+ T cells sorted from blood. The genes are TRBV6-6 and TRBJ1-5, with 8 bases identical to TRBD1. The sequence was collected from a human donor in good health. The CDR3 sequence is CASSPDRADQPQHF. The CDR3 region has the DNA TGTGCCAGCAGTCCGGACAGGGCAGACCAGCCCCAGCATTTT.